The rows below give T cell receptor beta chains drawn from one sample of a study of vaccination effects on CD4 cells after COVID-19. The method was immunoSEQ multiplex PCR; TCRdb's version includes in-frame clones alone and lacks a portion of them. The table shows about 33,000 clones, with approximately 82% occurring only once. No cognate antigen is known for these TCRs. The specimen comprised CD4+ T cells from PBMCs cultured with HCoV-NL63 spike peptides, sampled after COVID-19 vaccination. The origin of the receptors is a human donor who received a COVID-19 vaccine. Some clones in this sample may be carry-over from other donors' samples. CDR3s include the opening cysteine and the closing phenylalanine or tryptophan.

j_call | v_call | cdr3_aa
TRBJ2-2 | TRBV25-1 | CASSVANTGELFF
TRBJ2-2 | TRBV11-3 | CASLGGAGELFF
TRBJ1-6 | TRBV14 | CASSQVDGQQSSYNSPLHF
TRBJ2-5 | TRBV10-1 | CASSGTSGGAETQYF
TRBJ2-2 | TRBV5-8 | CASPAGQRTGELFF
TRBJ1-6 | TRBV3-1/TRBV3-2 | CASSQDIGVVYSPLHF
TRBJ1-2 | TRBV6-5 | CASSFGTSNGYTF
TRBJ2-5 | TRBV18 | CASSPDRRDQYF
TRBJ1-5 | TRBV5-4 | CASSLQGAENQPQHF
TRBJ1-3 | TRBV28 | CASSRYRNTIYF
TRBJ1-2 | TRBV5-3 | CARSLEGVDYGYTF
TRBJ2-2 | TRBV15 | CATSRSWGTDTGELFF
TRBJ1-2 | TRBV4-3 | CASSQDLGTGTNYGYTF
TRBJ2-2 | TRBV4-1 | CASRGGPANTGELFF
TRBJ1-1 | TRBV28 | CASSLGYLGRAKNRDNTEAFF